The rows below give T cell receptor beta chains drawn from one sample of a study of radiation and T cells in renal cell carcinoma. The table came from immunoSEQ multiplex PCR; TCRdb's copy has only in-frame clones and leaves some out. Of around 100,000 clones detected, 84% appear once; the ten largest clones hold more than 7%. The starting material was blood, obtained from a patient whose treatment included radiotherapy and nephrectomy. These receptor sequences come from a man aged 60 to 75 with renal cell carcinoma. CDR3s include the opening cysteine and the closing phenylalanine or tryptophan. Fields, in order: J gene, D gene, clone size, V gene, CDR3 protein, CDR3 DNA. The D gene is left open where the match is weak. The size of a clone is reported for some rows only, either as once, few or many, or as a class for expanded clones.

TRBJ1-4 | TRBD1 | . | TRBV4-1 | CASSQDRSNEKLFF | TGCGCCAGCAGCCAGGACAGGTCAAATGAAAAACTGTTTTTT
TRBJ2-5 | TRBD1 | . | TRBV4-1 | CASSPRQGLFQETQYF | TGCGCCAGCAGCCCCCGACAGGGCCTGTTCCAAGAGACCCAGTACTTC
TRBJ1-2 | . | . | TRBV7-2 | CASSQDAGYTF | TGTGCCAGCAGCCAAGATGCAGGCTACACCTTC
TRBJ2-1 | . | . | TRBV19 | CASSTPGLYNEQFF | TGTGCCAGTAGTACCCCCGGACTTTACAATGAGCAGTTCTTC
TRBJ2-2 | TRBD1 | once | TRBV5-1 | CASSKDRGDTGELFF | TGCGCCAGCAGCAAGGACAGGGGGGACACCGGGGAGCTGTTTTTT
TRBJ2-7 | TRBD2 | . | TRBV15 | CATRLAGGDEQYF | TGTGCCACCAGACTAGCGGGAGGCGACGAGCAGTACTTC
TRBJ2-3 | TRBD2 | . | TRBV6-5 | CASRRLTSGSETQYF | TGTGCCAGCAGACGCCTGACTAGCGGGAGCGAAACGCAGTATTTT
TRBJ1-5 | . | . | TRBV12-5 | CASGHNSDQPQHF | TGTGCTAGTGGTCATAACAGTGATCAGCCCCAGCATTTT
TRBJ2-3 | TRBD2 | . | TRBV4-2 | CASSQTRQREIDTQYF | TGTGCCAGCAGCCAGACGCGACAGCGGGAGATAGATACGCAGTATTTT
TRBJ2-5 | . | . | TRBV4-2 | CASSLGETQYF | TGTGCCAGCAGCCTGGGTGAGACCCAGTACTTC
TRBJ2-1 | TRBD2 | . | TRBV4-3 | CASSQGAGRVGEQFF | TGCGCCAGCAGCCAAGGAGCGGGAAGGGTCGGTGAGCAGTTCTTC
TRBJ2-7 | TRBD2 | . | TRBV4-1 | CASSPPWLAVPSYEQYF | TGCGCCAGCAGCCCGCCATGGCTAGCGGTTCCTTCCTACGAGCAGTACTTC
TRBJ2-4 | TRBD2 | . | TRBV10-3 | CAIKASGTGDIQYF | TGTGCCATCAAAGCTAGCGGGACGGGGGACATTCAGTACTTC
TRBJ2-7 | . | . | TRBV28 | CASSRSYEQYF | TGTGCCAGCAGTCGATCCTACGAGCAGTACTTC
TRBJ2-7 | TRBD2 | . | TRBV7-9 | CASTHSGRASYEQYF | TGTGCCAGCACCCATAGCGGGAGGGCCTCATACGAGCAGTACTTC
TRBJ2-3 | . | . | TRBV20-1 | CSARRGDTQYF | TGCAGTGCGCGGCGGGGAGATACGCAGTATTTT
TRBJ2-2 | . | . | TRBV9 | CASSVGGTGELFF | TGTGCCAGCAGCGTAGGAGGGACCGGGGAGCTGTTTTTT
TRBJ1-2 | . | . | TRBV19 | CASRFFTGTQWGYGYTF | TGTGCCAGTAGATTTTTCACCGGGACCCAATGGGGCTATGGCTACACCTTC
TRBJ2-1 | . | . | TRBV5-5 | CASSLASHVYNEQFF | TGTGCCAGCAGCTTAGCTAGCCATGTCTACAATGAGCAGTTCTTC
TRBJ2-1 | TRBD2 | . | TRBV4-1 | CASSQDPPPVSSGSFHNEQFF | TGCGCCAGCAGCCAAGACCCGCCCCCGGTGAGTAGCGGGAGTTTTCACAATGAGCAGTTCTTC
TRBJ1-1 | . | . | TRBV7-9 | CASSLEGGVNTEAFF | TGTGCCAGCAGCTTAGAAGGGGGGGTTAACACTGAAGCTTTCTTT
TRBJ2-3 | TRBD2 | . | TRBV5-4 | CASSSGKTDTQYF | TGTGCCAGCAGTAGCGGGAAGACAGATACGCAGTATTTT
TRBJ2-2 | . | . | TRBV2 | CASSDGGPGELFF | TGTGCCAGCAGTGATGGAGGTCCCGGGGAGCTGTTTTTT
TRBJ1-2 | TRBD1 | . | TRBV27 | CASRGVRNRRDSKIAYGYTF | TGTGCCAGCAGAGGTGTGCGAAACCGACGGGACAGTAAAATTGCCTATGGCTACACCTTC
TRBJ2-7 | . | few | TRBV11-2 | CASSLVGSPLSREQYF | TGTGCCAGCAGCTTAGTCGGTAGCCCTCTCTCCCGCGAGCAGTACTTC
TRBJ1-1 | . | . | TRBV4-1 | CASSVVVGGLVDNTEAFF | TGCGCCAGCAGCGTGGTAGTCGGGGGGTTAGTGGATAACACTGAAGCTTTCTTT
TRBJ2-1 | . | . | TRBV14 | CASSQILVAEQFF | TGTGCCAGCAGCCAAATCCTCGTGGCTGAGCAGTTCTTC